These T cell receptor beta chains were read from a single sample in a study of OX40 agonist ivuxolimab in advanced cancers. The protocol was immunoSEQ multiplex PCR, while the TCRdb copy is restricted to in-frame clones and leaves out a portion. This table has about 80,000 clones, just under 85% appearing once. The source was CD4+ or CD8+ T cells sorted from blood, collected in a trial of the OX40 agonist ivuxolimab. All receptors derive from an adult with an advanced solid tumor such as melanoma, head and neck, liver or kidney cancer. The CDR3 runs from the conserved cysteine through the conserved F or W. A D gene is named only where the DNA matches it firmly. Not all rows give a size; the values are once, few, many and, for expanded clones, a class.

d_call j_call v_call clone_size cdr3_aa cdr3_nt
TRBD2 TRBJ2-5 TRBV19 . CASRPGGGREETQYF TGTGCCAGTCGACCCGGGGGGGGCAGGGAGGAGACCCAGTACTTC
TRBD1 TRBJ2-7 TRBV10-3 . CAISEDRAYEQYF TGTGCCATCAGTGAGGACAGGGCCTACGAGCAGTACTTC
. TRBJ2-1 TRBV10-2 . CASSEAGMSYNEQFF TGCGCCAGCAGTGAGGCGGGGATGTCCTACAATGAGCAGTTCTTC
TRBD2 TRBJ2-5 TRBV5-4 . CASSLMVAGLRETQYF TGTGCCAGCAGCTTGATGGTAGCGGGTCTGCGGGAGACCCAGTACTTC
. TRBJ2-3 TRBV6-1 . CASREKGGWGTRTDTQYF TGTGCCAGCAGGGAAAAGGGGGGTTGGGGCACTAGGACAGATACGCAGTATTTT
TRBD1 TRBJ1-4 TRBV7-6 . CASSPETGLNEKLFF TGTGCCAGCAGCCCGGAGACAGGGCTTAATGAAAAACTGTTTTTT
. TRBJ2-2 TRBV4-1 few CASSPWTENTGELFF TGCGCCAGCAGCCCATGGACAGAGAACACCGGGGAGCTGTTTTTT
TRBD1 TRBJ2-2 TRBV2 . CASSRTGANTGELFF TGTGCCAGCAGCCGGACAGGGGCGAACACCGGGGAGCTGTTTTTT
TRBD2 TRBJ2-5 TRBV19 few CASSRRVAGAETQYF TGTGCCAGTAGTCGGCGGGTAGCGGGGGCGGAGACCCAGTACTTC
. TRBJ2-7 TRBV6-6 . CASRPAGSEQYF TGTGCCAGCAGACCCGCCGGGAGCGAGCAGTACTTC
. TRBJ2-7 TRBV30 once CALRGSYEQYF TGTGCCTTAAGGGGCTCCTACGAGCAGTACTTC
. TRBJ2-7 TRBV7-9 few CASSNTGGSYEQYF TGTGCCAGCAGCAATACAGGTGGCTCCTACGAGCAGTACTTC
TRBD2 TRBJ2-1 TRBV7-2 once CASRTSGGGEQFF TGTGCCAGCCGTACTAGCGGGGGAGGTGAGCAGTTCTTC
. TRBJ2-7 TRBV18 few CASSPGLSSSYEQYF TGTGCCAGCTCACCGGGACTTTCTAGCTCCTACGAGCAGTACTTC
. TRBJ1-1 TRBV6-5 . CASSMNTEAFF TGTGCCAGCAGCATGAACACTGAAGCTTTCTTT
TRBD1 TRBJ1-5 TRBV5-1 few CASSLRPTGGYQPQHF TGCGCCAGCAGCTTGCGTCCGACAGGGGGGTATCAGCCCCAGCATTTT
. TRBJ1-1 TRBV6-4 once CASSFTLNTEAFF TGTGCCAGCAGTTTTACACTGAACACTGAAGCTTTCTTT
TRBD1 TRBJ1-5 TRBV6-1 . CASSRQGEQPQHF TGTGCCAGCAGTAGACAGGGGGAACAGCCCCAGCATTTT
TRBD1 TRBJ2-2 TRBV11-3 . CASSLGQANTGELFF TGTGCCAGCAGCTTGGGACAGGCGAACACCGGGGAGCTGTTTTTT
. TRBJ1-5 TRBV18 once CASSPGLGGNQPQHF TGTGCCAGCTCACCCGGACTAGGGGGCAATCAGCCCCAGCATTTT
TRBD2 TRBJ2-7 TRBV9 . CASSLGTSGSLSYEQYF TGTGCCAGCAGCCTTGGGACTAGCGGGAGTCTTTCCTACGAGCAGTACTTC
. TRBJ1-1 TRBV7-9 . CASSWGRGALNTEAFF TGTGCCAGCAGCTGGGGGCGAGGGGCCCTGAACACTGAAGCTTTCTTT
TRBD1 TRBJ2-3 TRBV10-1 . CASGTGGQNTQYF TGCGCCAGCGGAACAGGGGGTCAGAATACGCAGTATTTT
TRBD1 TRBJ2-1 TRBV7-9 . CASSPPGSQGDEQFF TGTGCCAGCAGCCCACCGGGATCCCAGGGGGATGAGCAGTTCTTC
TRBD2 TRBJ2-7 TRBV2 once CASRMGIAGTYEQYF TGTGCCAGCAGGATGGGGATAGCGGGGACCTACGAGCAGTACTTC
TRBD1 TRBJ2-7 TRBV6-5 . CASRRKRQGAYEQYF TGTGCCAGCAGGAGAAAACGACAGGGCGCGTACGAGCAGTACTTC
. TRBJ1-6 TRBV5-1 once CASSLPSRAGNSPLHF TGCGCCAGCAGCTTACCTTCGAGGGCCGGGAATTCACCCCTCCACTTT
. TRBJ2-1 TRBV5-1 . CASSPQGDEQFF TGCGCCAGCAGCCCCCAGGGCGATGAGCAGTTCTTC
. TRBJ2-7 TRBV6-6 . CASSRPSGTYEQYF TGTGCCAGCAGTCGCCCCTCCGGGACCTACGAGCAGTACTTC
. TRBJ2-3 TRBV5-4 . CASSLEPASSTDTQYF TGTGCCAGCAGCTTGGAACCAGCGTCTAGCACAGATACGCAGTATTTT
TRBD2 TRBJ2-5 TRBV6-1 . CASSVTSGRQETQYF TGTGCCAGCAGTGTTACTAGCGGAAGACAAGAGACCCAGTACTTC
. TRBJ2-2 TRBV9 . CASSEGAGGELFF TGTGCCAGCAGCGAGGGAGCCGGCGGGGAGCTGTTTTTT
. TRBJ2-6 TRBV7-9 . CASSLAQGSGANVLTF TGTGCCAGCAGCTTAGCCCAGGGTTCTGGGGCCAACGTCCTGACTTTC
TRBD1 TRBJ1-2 TRBV19 few CASIGTEGGYTF TGTGCCAGTATAGGGACAGAGGGTGGCTACACCTTC
. TRBJ2-1 TRBV5-4 once CASSKDAIHNEQFF TGTGCCAGCAGTAAGGATGCGATACACAATGAGCAGTTCTTC
TRBD2 TRBJ2-7 TRBV7-8 . CASSLAVAEGGNKQYF TGTGCCAGCAGCTTAGCCGTGGCGGAGGGAGGGAATAAGCAGTACTTC
. TRBJ1-5 TRBV19 . CASSKERHHPYQPQHF TGTGCCAGTAGTAAGGAGAGACATCACCCCTATCAGCCCCAGCATTTT
TRBD1 TRBJ1-6 TRBV28 . CASGDRGLRRDSYNSPLHF TGTGCCAGCGGAGACAGGGGGCTTAGAAGGGACTCCTATAATTCACCCCTCCACTTT
. TRBJ1-1 TRBV27 . CASSSKANRHYRAFF TGTGCCAGCAGTTCGAAGGCCAACCGCCACTACAGAGCTTTCTTT
TRBD2 TRBJ2-7 TRBV10-1 . CASSEGGSGSGAPYEQYF TGCGCCAGCAGTGAAGGGGGTAGCGGGAGCGGGGCCCCCTACGAGCAGTACTTC